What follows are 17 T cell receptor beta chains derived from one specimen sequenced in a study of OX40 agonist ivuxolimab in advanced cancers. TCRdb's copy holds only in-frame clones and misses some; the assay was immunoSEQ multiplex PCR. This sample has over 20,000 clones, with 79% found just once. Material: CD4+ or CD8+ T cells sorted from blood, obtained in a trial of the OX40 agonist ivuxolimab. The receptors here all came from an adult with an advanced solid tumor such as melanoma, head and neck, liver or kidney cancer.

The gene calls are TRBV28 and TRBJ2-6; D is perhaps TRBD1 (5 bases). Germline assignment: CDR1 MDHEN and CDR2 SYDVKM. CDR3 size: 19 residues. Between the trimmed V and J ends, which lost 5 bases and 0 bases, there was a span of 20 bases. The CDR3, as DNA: TGTGCCAGCAGTCCACGAACAGGTGCCCCCCTCTCTGGGGCCAACGTCCTGACTTTC. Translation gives CASSPRTGAPLSGANVLTF.

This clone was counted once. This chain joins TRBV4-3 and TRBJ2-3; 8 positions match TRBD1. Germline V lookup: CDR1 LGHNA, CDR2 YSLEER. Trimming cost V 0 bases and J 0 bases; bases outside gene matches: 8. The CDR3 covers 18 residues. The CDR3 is CASSQDPGTGGSTDTQYF. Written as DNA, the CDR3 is TGCGCCAGCAGCCAAGATCCCGGGACAGGTGGGAGCACAGATACGCAGTATTTT.

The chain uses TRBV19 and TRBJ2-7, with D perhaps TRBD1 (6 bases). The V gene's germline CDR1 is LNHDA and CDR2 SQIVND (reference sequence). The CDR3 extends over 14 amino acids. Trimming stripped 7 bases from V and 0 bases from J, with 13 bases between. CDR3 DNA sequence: TGTGCCAGTAAAAGGGGGAAAAGCTCCTACGAGCAGTACTTC. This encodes CASKRGKSSYEQYF.

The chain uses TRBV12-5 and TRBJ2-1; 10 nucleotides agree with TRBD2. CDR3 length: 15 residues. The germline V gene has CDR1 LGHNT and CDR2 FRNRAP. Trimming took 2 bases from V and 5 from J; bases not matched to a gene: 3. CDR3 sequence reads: CASGLSGGVNNEQFF. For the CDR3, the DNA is TGTGCTAGTGGTTTGAGCGGGGGGGTTAACAATGAGCAGTTCTTC. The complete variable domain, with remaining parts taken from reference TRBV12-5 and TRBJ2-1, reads DARVTQTPRHKVTEMGQEVTMRCQPILGHNTVFWYRQTMMQGLELLAYFRNRAPLDDSGMPKDRFSAEMPDATLATLKIQPSEPRDSAVYFCASGLSGGVNNEQFFGPGTRLTVL.

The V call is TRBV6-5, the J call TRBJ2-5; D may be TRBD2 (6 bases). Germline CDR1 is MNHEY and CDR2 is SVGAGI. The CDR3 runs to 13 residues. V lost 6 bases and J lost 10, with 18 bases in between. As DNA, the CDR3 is TGTGCCAGCAGCTTCGCGGGGCGTCGGAGCCAGTACTTC. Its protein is CASSFAGRRSQYF.

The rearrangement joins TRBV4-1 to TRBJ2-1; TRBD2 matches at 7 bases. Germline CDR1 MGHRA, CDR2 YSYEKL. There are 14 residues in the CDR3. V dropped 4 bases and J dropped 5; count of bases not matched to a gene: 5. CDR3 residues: CASSLPAGHNEQFF. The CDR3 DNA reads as TGCGCCAGCAGCCTGCCAGCGGGACACAATGAGCAGTTCTTC.

DNA for the CDR3: TGTGCCAGCAGCCCAGTGACAGGGCGTGGGTCCTACGAGCAGTACTTC. It is translated as CASSPVTGRGSYEQYF. The rearrangement uses TRBV5-6 and TRBJ2-7, with 7 bases identical to TRBD1. The V segment lost 4 bases and the J segment 1 base; nucleotides outside the gene matches: 11. Germline V gene data show CDR1 as SGHDT and CDR2 as YYEEEE. CDR3 length: 16 amino acids.

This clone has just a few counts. The chain's CDR3 is CASSDYREEQFF. Here the CDR3 DNA reads TGTGCCAGCAGCGACTACAGGGAAGAGCAGTTCTTC. The rearrangement links TRBV11-3 to TRBJ2-1, with TRBD1 as a possible D gene (6 bases). Germline V gene data show CDR1 as SGHNT and CDR2 as YENEEA. Trimming pared 5 bases from V and 10 bases from J, leaving 12 bases between. The CDR3 spans 12 residues.

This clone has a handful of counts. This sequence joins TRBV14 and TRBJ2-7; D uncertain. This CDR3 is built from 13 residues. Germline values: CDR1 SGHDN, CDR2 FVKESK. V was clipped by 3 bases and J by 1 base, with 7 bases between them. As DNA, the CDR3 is TGTGCCAGCAGCCACCTGGGTTCCTACGAGCAGTACTTC. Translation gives CASSHLGSYEQYF. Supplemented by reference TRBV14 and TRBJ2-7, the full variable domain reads EAGVTQFPSHSVIEKGQTVTLRCDPISGHDNLYWYRRVMGKEIKFLLHFVKESKQDESGMPNNRFLAERTGGTYSTLKVQPAELEDSGVYFCASSHLGSYEQYFGPGTRLTVT.

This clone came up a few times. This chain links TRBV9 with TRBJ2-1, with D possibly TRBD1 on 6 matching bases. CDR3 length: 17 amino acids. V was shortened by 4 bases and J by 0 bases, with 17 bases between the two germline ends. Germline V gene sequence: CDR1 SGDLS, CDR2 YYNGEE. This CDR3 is CASSPWDIGSSYNEQFF. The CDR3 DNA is TGTGCCAGCAGCCCCTGGGACATTGGGAGCTCCTACAATGAGCAGTTCTTC.

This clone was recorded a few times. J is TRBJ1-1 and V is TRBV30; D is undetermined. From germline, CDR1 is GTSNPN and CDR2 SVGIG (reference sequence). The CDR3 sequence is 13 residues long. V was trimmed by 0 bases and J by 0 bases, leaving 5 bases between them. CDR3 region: CAWSVRVNTEAFF. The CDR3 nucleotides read TGTGCCTGGAGTGTACGAGTGAACACTGAAGCTTTCTTT. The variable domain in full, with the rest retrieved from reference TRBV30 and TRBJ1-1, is SQTIHQWPATLVQPVGSPLSLECTVEGTSNPNLYWYRQAAGRGLQLLFYSVGIGQISSEVPQNLSASRPQDRQFILSSKKLLLSDSGFYLCAWSVRVNTEAFFGQGTRLTVV.

CDR3 in DNA: TGCGCCAGCAGCCATTTAAGGGGGAACACTGAAGCTTTCTTT. Amino acid sequence: CASSHLRGNTEAFF. The V call is TRBV4-1, the J call TRBJ1-1, with a possible D match to TRBD1 (5 bases). Germline-derived CDR1 and CDR2 are MGHRA and YSYEKL. The CDR3 is 14 residues long. V dropped 3 bases and J dropped 1 base, with 9 bases sitting between them.

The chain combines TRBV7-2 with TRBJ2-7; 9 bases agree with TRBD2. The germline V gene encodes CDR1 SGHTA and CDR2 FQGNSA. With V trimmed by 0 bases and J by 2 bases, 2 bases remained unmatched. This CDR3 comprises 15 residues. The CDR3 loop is CASSLASGGAYEQYF. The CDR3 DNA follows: TGTGCCAGCAGCTTAGCTAGCGGGGGCGCCTACGAGCAGTACTTC. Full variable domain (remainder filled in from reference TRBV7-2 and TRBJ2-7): GAGVSQSPSNKVTEKGKDVELRCDPISGHTALYWYRQSLGQGLEFLIYFQGNSAPDKSGLPSDRFSAERTGGSVSTLTIQRTQQEDSAVYLCASSLASGGAYEQYFGPGTRLTVT.

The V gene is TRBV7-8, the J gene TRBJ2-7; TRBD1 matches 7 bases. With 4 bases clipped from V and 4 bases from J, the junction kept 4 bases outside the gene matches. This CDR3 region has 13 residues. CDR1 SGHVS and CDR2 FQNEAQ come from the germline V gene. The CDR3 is CASSWDRNYEQYF. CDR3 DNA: TGTGCCAGCAGCTGGGACAGAAATTACGAGCAGTACTTC.

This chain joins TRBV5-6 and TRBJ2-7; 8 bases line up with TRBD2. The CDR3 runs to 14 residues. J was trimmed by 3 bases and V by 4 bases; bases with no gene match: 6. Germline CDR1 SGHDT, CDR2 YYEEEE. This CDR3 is CASSANSGNYEQYF. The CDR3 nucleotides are TGTGCCAGCAGCGCGAATAGCGGGAACTACGAGCAGTACTTC.

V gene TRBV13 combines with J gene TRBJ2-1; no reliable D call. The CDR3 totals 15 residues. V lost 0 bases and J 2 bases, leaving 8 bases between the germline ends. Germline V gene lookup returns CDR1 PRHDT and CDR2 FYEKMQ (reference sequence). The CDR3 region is CASSLGSGTYNEQFF. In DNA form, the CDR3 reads TGTGCCAGCAGCTTAGGTAGTGGTACCTACAATGAGCAGTTCTTC.

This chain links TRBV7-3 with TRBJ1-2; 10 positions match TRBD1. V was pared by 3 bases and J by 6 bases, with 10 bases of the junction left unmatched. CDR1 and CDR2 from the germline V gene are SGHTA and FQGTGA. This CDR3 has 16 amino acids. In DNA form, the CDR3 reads TGTGCCAGCAGCTTCCGGGACAGGGGAGGGAAGCATGGCTACACCTTC. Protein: CASSFRDRGGKHGYTF.